The 30 T cell receptor beta chains given below trace back to one sample, sequenced in a study of blood T cell repertoires in COVID-19. Data came from immunoSEQ multiplex PCR; TCRdb stores just in-frame clones and leaves some out. The table includes around 55,000 clones, roughly 90% detected once. Material: peripheral blood. The origin of the receptors is a man aged 60 to 69 with active COVID-19.

V gene TRBV5-6 combines with J gene TRBJ2-1; 7 nucleotides agree with TRBD2. V shed 3 bases, J shed 0 bases, and the junction held 6 bases outside the gene matches. This CDR3 has 16 amino acids. CDR1 is SGHDT, CDR2 YYEEEE, per germline. The chain's CDR3 is CASSSSGRFSYNEQFF. The CDR3 coding sequence is TGTGCCAGCAGCTCTAGCGGTAGGTTCTCCTACAATGAGCAGTTCTTC.

The rearrangement links TRBV2 to TRBJ1-1; TRBD1 aligns across 12 bases. Germline assignment: CDR1 SNHLY and CDR2 FYNNEI. V trimming: 7 bases; J trimming: 4 bases; junction bases outside the gene matches: 10. The CDR3 spans 16 residues. The CDR3 nucleotides read TGTGCCAGCACCCGGGACAGGGGGCGGATAGGCACTGAAGCTTTCTTT. Residues: CASTRDRGRIGTEAFF.

V gene TRBV5-1 combines with J gene TRBJ2-2, with 7 bases identical to TRBD2. The V gene's germline CDR1 is SGHRS and CDR2 YFSETQ. The CDR3 totals 16 residues. V was clipped by 2 bases and J by 6 bases; unmatched bases: 10. CDR3 in DNA: TGCGCCAGCAGCTTAAAGGCGGGAGCCCTCCCCGGGGAGCTGTTTTTT. This translates into CASSLKAGALPGELFF.

This clone was picked up one time. The V gene is TRBV9, the J gene TRBJ1-3; D not certain. V was pared by 3 bases and J by 5 bases, with 9 bases between. CDR3 length equals 13 residues. Germline CDR1 reads SGDLS; CDR2 reads YYNGEE. CDR3 residues: CASSANPRNTIYF. As DNA, the CDR3 is TGTGCCAGCAGCGCTAATCCTAGAAACACCATATATTTT.

Only one count was recorded for this clone. The chain has TRBV18 and TRBJ2-1; D uncertain. This CDR3 contains 14 residues. V was shortened by 6 bases and J by 10 bases, with 19 bases between the two germline ends. Per germline, CDR1 KGHSH and CDR2 LQKENI. The chain's CDR3 is CASSLDQEGREQFF. The CDR3 nucleotides are TGTGCCAGCTCCCTCGACCAGGAAGGCCGCGAGCAGTTCTTC. The complete variable domain, with remaining parts taken from reference TRBV18 and TRBJ2-1, reads NAGVMQNPRHLVRRRGQEARLRCSPMKGHSHVYWYRQLPEEGLKFMVYLQKENIIDESGMPKERFSAEFPKEGPSILRIQQVVRGDSAAYFCASSLDQEGREQFFGPGTRLTVL.

This chain links TRBV27 with TRBJ1-2; possibly TRBD1 for D (6 bases). CDR3 size: 16 residues. From germline, CDR1 is MNHEY and CDR2 SMNVEV (reference sequence). V was shortened by 2 bases and J by 6 bases, with 19 bases between the two germline ends. CDR3 sequence: CASSLIAGTPQDGYTF. In DNA form, the CDR3 reads TGTGCCAGCAGTTTAATCGCCGGGACACCCCAGGATGGCTACACCTTC.

The chain recombines TRBV27 with TRBJ2-1; D gene unclear. This CDR3 comprises 15 residues. CDR1 is MNHEY and CDR2 is SMNVEV in the germline V gene (reference sequence). The germline V and J ends were trimmed by 6 bases and 0 bases, with 12 bases remaining between them. The CDR3 nucleotides are TGTGCCAGCAGACTTCAGGTTTACTCCTACAATGAGCAGTTCTTC. Residues: CASRLQVYSYNEQFF.

The chain joins TRBV6-4 to TRBJ1-2; D is uncertain. CDR3 length: 13 amino acids. Trimming took 0 bases from V and 3 from J, leaving 5 bases between them. CDR1 and CDR2 from the germline V gene are MRHNA and SNTAGT. CDR3 protein: CASSDSGDYGYTF. For the CDR3, the DNA is TGTGCCAGCAGTGACTCGGGCGACTATGGCTACACCTTC.

V usage is TRBV10-1 and J usage is TRBJ2-7; D possibly corresponds to TRBD1 (5 bases). Per germline, CDR1 WNHNN and CDR2 SYGVQD (reference sequence). The CDR3 totals 12 residues. Trimming cost V 5 bases and J 4 bases, with 9 bases left between them. Here the CDR3 DNA reads TGCGCCAGCAGTAAAGACAGATACGAGCAGTACTTC. It encodes CASSKDRYEQYF.

V is TRBV11-3 and J is TRBJ1-1; D is undetermined. Germline lookup yields CDR1 SGHNT and CDR2 YENEEA. The CDR3 consists of 13 residues. Trimming cost V 4 bases and J 1 base, with 7 bases left between them. The CDR3 sequence is CASSSYRNTEAFF. DNA for the CDR3: TGTGCCAGCAGCTCCTACAGGAACACTGAAGCTTTCTTT.

This chain connects TRBV11-2 to TRBJ2-7; 8 positions match TRBD2. CDR1 is SGHAT, CDR2 FQNNGV, per germline. This CDR3 region has 14 residues. V trimming: 1 base; J trimming: 7 bases; junction bases outside the gene matches: 6. The CDR3 sequence: CASSLVMASGEQYF. In DNA, the CDR3 is TGTGCCAGCAGCTTAGTAATGGCTAGCGGGGAGCAGTACTTC.

V is TRBV7-7 and J is TRBJ2-3; 12 bases are a match to TRBD2. The germline CDR1 and CDR2 sequences are SSHAT and FNYEAQ (reference sequence). Unmatched junction bases numbered 4, after V lost 6 bases and J lost 3 bases. This CDR3 has 15 amino acids. The CDR3 spells CASSLTSGRTDTQYF. DNA for the CDR3: TGTGCCAGCAGTTTAACTAGCGGGAGGACAGATACGCAGTATTTT.

There are a few counts of this clone. The V call is TRBV27, the J call TRBJ1-6; TRBD1 matches 7 bases. CDR3 length equals 15 residues. Germline V gene sequence: CDR1 MNHEY, CDR2 SMNVEV (reference sequence). The trim removed 1 base at V and 6 bases at J, leaving 3 bases unmatched. The CDR3: CASSLWGTANSPLHF. CDR3 nucleotide sequence: TGTGCCAGCAGTTTATGGGGGACAGCTAATTCACCCCTCCACTTT.

V usage is TRBV18 and J usage is TRBJ2-5, with 7 bases matching TRBD1. J was trimmed by 3 bases and V by 1 base; bases with no gene match: 5. The CDR3 runs to 15 residues. Germline CDR1 and CDR2: KGHSH and LQKENI. The CDR3 bases are TGTGCCAGCTCACCACTCCGGGACAGCAAAGAGACCCAGTACTTC. Its translation: CASSPLRDSKETQYF. Based on the CDR3 plus reference TRBV18 and TRBJ2-5, the full variable domain is NAGVMQNPRHLVRRRGQEARLRCSPMKGHSHVYWYRQLPEEGLKFMVYLQKENIIDESGMPKERFSAEFPKEGPSILRIQQVVRGDSAAYFCASSPLRDSKETQYFGPGTRLLVL.

The gene calls are TRBV10-3 and TRBJ2-1; 7 positions agree with TRBD2. The germline CDR1 and CDR2 sequences are ENHRY and SYGVKD. The trim removed 2 bases at V and 5 bases at J, leaving 6 bases unmatched. The CDR3 spans 15 residues. The DNA of the CDR3 is TGTGCCATCAGTGAGCGGGTTCTAGCGGACAATGAGCAGTTCTTC. Translation gives CAISERVLADNEQFF.

The chain carries TRBV11-2 and TRBJ1-1; D unclear. V was clipped by 2 bases and J by 4 bases, with 11 bases between them. CDR3 size: 14 residues. Looked up from germline, CDR1 is SGHAT and CDR2 is FQNNGV. Here the CDR3 DNA reads TGTGCCAGCAGCTTATCGGGAGAGGGCACTGAAGCTTTCTTT. It is translated as CASSLSGEGTEAFF.

This rearrangement joins TRBV28 to TRBJ1-5; D gene unclear. The CDR3 is made up of 14 amino acids. CDR1 is MDHEN and CDR2 is SYDVKM in the germline V gene. V was shortened by 6 bases and J by 0 bases, with 9 bases between the two germline ends. The DNA of the CDR3 is TGTGCCAGCAGGATACATGATAGCAATCAGCCCCAGCATTTT. Translating it yields CASRIHDSNQPQHF.

V and J are TRBV2 and TRBJ1-6; perhaps TRBD1 as D (6 bases). The CDR3 runs to 14 residues. CDR1 is SNHLY, CDR2 FYNNEI, per germline. V dropped 2 bases and J dropped 7 bases, with 9 bases sitting between them. CDR3 loop: CASSERQGNSPLHF. CDR3 coding DNA: TGTGCCAGCAGTGAAAGGCAGGGGAATTCACCCCTCCACTTT.

The chain joins TRBV19 to TRBJ2-7, with a weak D call TRBD1 (5 bases). This CDR3 region has 13 residues. V was pared by 7 bases and J by 4 bases, with 14 bases between. CDR1 and CDR2 (germline): LNHDA, SQIVND (reference sequence). The DNA for the CDR3 is TGTGCCAGTACCTGGGTGGGGCCTTACGAGCAGTACTTC. This encodes CASTWVGPYEQYF.

This clone was counted only a few times. The CDR3 reads CASSGDHGSGELFF. The CDR3, as DNA: TGTGCCAGTAGTGGAGACCATGGGTCCGGGGAGCTGTTTTTT. The V gene is TRBV19, the J gene TRBJ2-2, with unresolved D. The CDR3 length is 14 residues. The germline V gene encodes CDR1 LNHDA and CDR2 SQIVND (reference sequence). The ends were cut back, 5 bases at V and 6 bases at J, with 13 bases in the middle. Based on the CDR3 plus reference TRBV19 and TRBJ2-2, the full variable domain is DGGITQSPKYLFRKEGQNVTLSCEQNLNHDAMYWYRQDPGQGLRLIYYSQIVNDFQKGDIAEGYSVSREKKESFPLTVTSAQKNPTAFYLCASSGDHGSGELFFGEGSRLTVL.

The chain combines TRBV18 with TRBJ2-5; D is unresolved. V dropped 3 bases and J dropped 4 bases, with 6 bases sitting between them. The CDR3 is 12 amino acids. Germline-derived CDR1 and CDR2 are KGHSH and LQKENI. The CDR3 spells CASSPYGETQYF. In nucleotides, the CDR3 is TGTGCCAGCTCACCGTACGGAGAGACCCAGTACTTC.

The chain carries TRBV11-2 and TRBJ2-7; D gene unclear. The length of the CDR3 is 12 residues. Trimming pared 4 bases from V and 0 bases from J, leaving 4 bases between. Germline V gene sequence: CDR1 SGHAT, CDR2 FQNNGV. The CDR3 protein is CASSSSSYEQYF. The CDR3 DNA sequence: TGTGCCAGCAGCTCGAGCTCCTACGAGCAGTACTTC.

The chain combines TRBV14 with TRBJ2-7; weak D call: TRBD1 (6 bases). The CDR3 length is 16 residues. The ends were cut back, 0 bases at V and 6 bases at J, with 18 bases in the middle. Germline V lookup: CDR1 SGHDN, CDR2 FVKESK. The CDR3 DNA is TGTGCCAGCAGCCAAGATTCCGGGACGGGGACAATCGAGCAGTACTTC. The encoded protein is CASSQDSGTGTIEQYF.

In this sample, this clone turned up once. The genes are TRBV18 and TRBJ2-5; D possibly corresponds to TRBD1 (6 bases). The CDR3 runs 14 residues. With 10 bases removed from V and 0 bases from J, the gap between germline ends came to 15 bases. From germline, CDR1 is KGHSH and CDR2 LQKENI. The CDR3 region is CATHPQGYQETQYF. In DNA form, the CDR3 reads TGTGCCACTCACCCTCAGGGGTACCAAGAGACCCAGTACTTC. Full variable domain (remainder filled in from reference TRBV18 and TRBJ2-5): NAGVMQNPRHLVRRRGQEARLRCSPMKGHSHVYWYRQLPEEGLKFMVYLQKENIIDESGMPKERFSAEFPKEGPSILRIQQVVRGDSAAYFCATHPQGYQETQYFGPGTRLLVL.

The CDR3 loop is CASSTSAGYNEQFF. The CDR3, as DNA: TGTGCCAGTAGTACTAGCGCCGGATACAATGAGCAGTTCTTC. This chain uses TRBV19 with TRBJ2-1; tentative D call: TRBD2 (6 bases). Germline CDR1 LNHDA, CDR2 SQIVND (reference sequence). This CDR3 is built from 14 residues. V was trimmed by 4 bases and J by 4 bases, leaving 11 bases between them.

The V gene is TRBV7-2, the J gene TRBJ1-6; 7 nucleotides align to TRBD1. V lost 1 base to trimming and J lost 10 bases; unmatched junction nucleotides: 7. The germline V gene encodes CDR1 SGHTA and CDR2 FQGNSA. The CDR3 spans 15 residues. The CDR3 reads CASSLGFRGDSPLHF. CDR3 nucleotides: TGTGCCAGCAGCTTAGGTTTCAGGGGGGACTCACCCCTCCACTTT.

The chain carries TRBV29-1 and TRBJ2-7; 8 bases align to TRBD2. Germline trimming cut 7 bases from V and 0 bases from J; bases unmatched to any gene: 8. Looked up from germline, CDR1 is SQVTM and CDR2 is ANQGSEA. CDR3 length equals 14 residues. The CDR3 is CSDGSGSYSYEQYF. CDR3 DNA: TGCAGCGATGGGAGCGGGAGTTACTCCTACGAGCAGTACTTC.

The CDR3 nucleotides are TGTGCCAGCAGCCCCGGACTAGCGGGCTCCTACGAGCAGTACTTC. As protein: CASSPGLAGSYEQYF. The chain recombines TRBV7-8 with TRBJ2-7, with 11 bases lining up with TRBD2. V trimming: 5 bases; J trimming: 0 bases; junction bases outside the gene matches: 3. The germline gives CDR1 SGHVS, CDR2 FQNEAQ. The CDR3 loop spans 15 amino acids.

V and J are TRBV3-1 (or the pseudogene TRBV3-2) and TRBJ1-1, with TRBD1 matching over 8 bases. V shed 4 bases and J 3 bases; nucleotides not matched to a gene: 10. This CDR3 is 16 amino acids long. Germline loops: CDR1 LGHDT, CDR2 YNNKEL (reference sequence). In DNA form, the CDR3 reads TGTGCCAGCAGCCGACACCAGGGGGCCGAGGACACTGAAGCTTTCTTT. As protein: CASSRHQGAEDTEAFF.

This sequence joins TRBV27 and TRBJ1-6, with 7 bases fitting TRBD1. The germline CDR1 and CDR2 sequences are MNHEY and SMNVEV (reference sequence). With 3 bases clipped from V and 9 bases from J, the junction kept 11 bases outside the gene matches. The CDR3 spans 16 residues. CDR3 sequence reads: CASSFYRGILGSPLHF. CDR3 nucleotides: TGTGCCAGCAGTTTCTACAGGGGTATCTTGGGTTCACCCCTCCACTTT.